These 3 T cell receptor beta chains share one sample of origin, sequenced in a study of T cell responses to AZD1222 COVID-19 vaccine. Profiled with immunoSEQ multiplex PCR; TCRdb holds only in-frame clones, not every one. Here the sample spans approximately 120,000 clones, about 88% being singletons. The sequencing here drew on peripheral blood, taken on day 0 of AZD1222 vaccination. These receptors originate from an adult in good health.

CDR3 sequence (DNA): TGTGCCAGCAGTGAAAACAGGGGTGGCACCGGGGAGCTGTTTTTT. As protein: CASSENRGGTGELFF. The rearrangement links TRBV25-1 to TRBJ2-2; 7 bases map to TRBD1. CDR3 size: 15 residues. V lost 2 bases and J lost 4; bases outside the gene matches: 4. The germline gives CDR1 MGHDK, CDR2 SYGVNS.

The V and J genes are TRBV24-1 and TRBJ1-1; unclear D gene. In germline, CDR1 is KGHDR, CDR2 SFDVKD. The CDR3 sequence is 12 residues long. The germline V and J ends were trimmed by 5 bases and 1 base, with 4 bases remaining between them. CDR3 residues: CATSGQNTEAFF. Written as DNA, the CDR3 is TGTGCCACCAGTGGGCAGAACACTGAAGCTTTCTTT.

CDR3 sequence: CSVGRGITNTEAFF. CDR3 bases: TGCAGCGTTGGAAGGGGAATCACGAACACTGAAGCTTTCTTT. The chain carries TRBV29-1 and TRBJ1-1; tentatively, D is TRBD1 (5 bases). Germline-derived CDR1 and CDR2 are SQVTM and ANQGSEA. V was cut by 4 bases and J by 1 base, with 13 bases left in between. The CDR3 sequence is 14 residues long.